A single sample gave rise to the 4 T cell receptor beta chains below, sequenced in a study of cytomegalovirus exposure and HLA in healthy donors. The PCR used 60 Vbeta and 13 Jbeta primers. The assay was immunoSEQ multiplex PCR, and TCRdb's table has in-frame clones only and misses some. This sample yields roughly 100,000 clones, of which around 80% are seen a single time; roughly 1.9% belongs to the top ten. Input material: PBMCs. The receptors were gathered from a woman in her forties in good health and CMV-seronegative.

The chain carries TRBV19 and TRBJ2-1, with a possible D match to TRBD2 (6 bases). CDR3 length: 12 residues. V was pared by 5 bases and J by 7 bases, with 9 bases between. Germline V lookup: CDR1 LNHDA, CDR2 SQIVND (reference sequence). The CDR3 here is CASSLLANEQFF. In DNA, the CDR3 is TGTGCCAGTAGTCTACTAGCAAATGAGCAGTTCTTC.

The chain uses TRBV2 and TRBJ2-2; D not certain. Trimming left V 3 bases short and J 4 bases short, with 6 bases between. Per germline, CDR1 SNHLY and CDR2 FYNNEI. The CDR3 is 13 amino acids. DNA for the CDR3: TGTGCCAGCAGTGACAGGTCCACCGGGGAGCTGTTTTTT. It yields the protein CASSDRSTGELFF.

The table lists this clone with a few counts. J is TRBJ2-1 and V is TRBV6-5, with TRBD2 matching over 7 bases. This CDR3 is built from 15 residues. V was pared by 1 base and J by 10 bases, with 10 bases of the junction left unmatched. Germline CDR1 reads MNHEY; CDR2 reads SVGAGI. CDR3 DNA: TGTGCCAGCAGTTACTTCCTAGCGGTGGGGGGAGAGCAGTTCTTC. Its translation is CASSYFLAVGGEQFF.

The rearrangement joins TRBV5-1 to TRBJ2-7; 7 nucleotides align to TRBD1. The CDR3 totals 14 residues. Germline CDR1 reads SGHRS; CDR2 reads YFSETQ. V shed 4 bases and J 6 bases; nucleotides not matched to a gene: 10. DNA of the CDR3: TGCGCCAGCAGCCGGGACAGACCTCTGGTCGAGCAGTACTTC. Protein product: CASSRDRPLVEQYF.